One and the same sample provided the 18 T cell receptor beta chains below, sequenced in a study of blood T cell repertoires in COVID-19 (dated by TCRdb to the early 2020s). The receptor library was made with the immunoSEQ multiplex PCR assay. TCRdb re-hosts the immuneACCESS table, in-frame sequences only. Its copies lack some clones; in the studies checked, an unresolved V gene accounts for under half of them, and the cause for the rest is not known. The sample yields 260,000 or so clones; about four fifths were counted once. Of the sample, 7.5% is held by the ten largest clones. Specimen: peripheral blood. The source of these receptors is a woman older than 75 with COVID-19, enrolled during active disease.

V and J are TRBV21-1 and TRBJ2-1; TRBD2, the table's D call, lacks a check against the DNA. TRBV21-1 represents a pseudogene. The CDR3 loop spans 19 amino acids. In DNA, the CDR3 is TGTGCCAGCAGCAAAGCGTTACTGAAGCGGGGGGTCGGCTACAATGAGCAGTTCTTC. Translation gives CASSKALLKRGVGYNEQFF.

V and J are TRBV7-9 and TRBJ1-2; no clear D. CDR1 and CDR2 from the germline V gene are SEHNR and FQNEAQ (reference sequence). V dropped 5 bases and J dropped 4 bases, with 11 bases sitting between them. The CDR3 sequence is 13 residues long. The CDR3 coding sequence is TGTGCCAGCAGCCTGGACTGGCGCTATGGCTACACCTTC. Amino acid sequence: CASSLDWRYGYTF.

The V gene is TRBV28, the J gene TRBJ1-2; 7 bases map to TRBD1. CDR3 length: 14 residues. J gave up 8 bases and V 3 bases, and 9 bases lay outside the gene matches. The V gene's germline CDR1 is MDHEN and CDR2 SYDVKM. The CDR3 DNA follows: TGTGCCAGCAGTTTTCCCGGGACAGAAAGCGGCTACACCTTC. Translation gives CASSFPGTESGYTF.

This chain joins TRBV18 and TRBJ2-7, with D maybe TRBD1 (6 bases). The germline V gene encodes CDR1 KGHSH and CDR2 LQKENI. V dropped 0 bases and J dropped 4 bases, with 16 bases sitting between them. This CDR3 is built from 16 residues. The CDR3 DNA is TGTGCCAGCTCACCACCGTCCGGGACAATCGCGTACGAGCAGTACTTC. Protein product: CASSPPSGTIAYEQYF.

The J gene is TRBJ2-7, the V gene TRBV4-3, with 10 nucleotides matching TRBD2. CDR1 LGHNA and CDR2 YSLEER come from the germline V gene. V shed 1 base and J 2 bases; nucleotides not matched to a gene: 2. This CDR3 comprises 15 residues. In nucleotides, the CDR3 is TGCGCCAGCAGCCAAGCCCTAGCGGGGGCCTACGAGCAGTACTTC. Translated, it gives CASSQALAGAYEQYF.

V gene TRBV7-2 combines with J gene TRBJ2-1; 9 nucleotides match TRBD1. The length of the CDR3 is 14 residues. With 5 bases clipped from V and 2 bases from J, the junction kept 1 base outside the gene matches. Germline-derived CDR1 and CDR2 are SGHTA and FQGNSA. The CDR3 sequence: CASSRQGAYNEQFF. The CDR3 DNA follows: TGTGCCAGCAGCAGACAGGGGGCCTACAATGAGCAGTTCTTC.

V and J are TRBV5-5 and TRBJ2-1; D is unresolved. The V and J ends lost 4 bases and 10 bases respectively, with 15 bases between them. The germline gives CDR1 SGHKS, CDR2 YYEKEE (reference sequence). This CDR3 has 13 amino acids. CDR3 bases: TGTGCCAGCAGCCTCTTGAGGTGGGTAGAGCAGTTCTTC. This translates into CASSLLRWVEQFF.

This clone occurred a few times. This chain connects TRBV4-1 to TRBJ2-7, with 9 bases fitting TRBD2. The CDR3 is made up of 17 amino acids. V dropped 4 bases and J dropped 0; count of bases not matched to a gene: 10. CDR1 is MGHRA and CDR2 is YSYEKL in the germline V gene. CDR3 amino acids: CASSRQALAGSSYEQYF. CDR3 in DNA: TGCGCCAGCAGCCGCCAAGCCCTAGCGGGGAGCTCCTACGAGCAGTACTTC.

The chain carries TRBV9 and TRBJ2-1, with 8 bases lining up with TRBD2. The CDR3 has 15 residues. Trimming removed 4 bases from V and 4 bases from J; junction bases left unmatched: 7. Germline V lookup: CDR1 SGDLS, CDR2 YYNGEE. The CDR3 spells CASSISGGPYNEQFF. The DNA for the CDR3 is TGTGCCAGCAGCATCAGCGGGGGTCCATACAATGAGCAGTTCTTC.

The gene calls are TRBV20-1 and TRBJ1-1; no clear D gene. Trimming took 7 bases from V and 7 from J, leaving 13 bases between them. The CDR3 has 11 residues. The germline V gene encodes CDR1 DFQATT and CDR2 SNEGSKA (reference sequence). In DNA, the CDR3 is TGCAGTGGGGGAGTTGGGCTTGAAGCTTTCTTT. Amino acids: CSGGVGLEAFF.

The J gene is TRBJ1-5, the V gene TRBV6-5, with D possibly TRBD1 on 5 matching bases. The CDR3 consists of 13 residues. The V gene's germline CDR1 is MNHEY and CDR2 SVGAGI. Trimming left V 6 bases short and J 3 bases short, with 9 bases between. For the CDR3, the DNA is TGTGCCAGCAGCCACAGGCTCAATCAGCCCCAGCATTTT. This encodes CASSHRLNQPQHF.

CDR3 sequence: CASSTPRIRAGRSYNEQFF. CDR3 sequence (DNA): TGTGCCAGTAGTACCCCCCGAATTCGAGCGGGAAGATCCTACAATGAGCAGTTCTTC. V usage is TRBV19 and J usage is TRBJ2-1; TRBD2 matches at 7 bases. Trimming took 4 bases from V and 1 from J; bases not matched to a gene: 16. The CDR3 has 19 residues. Per germline, CDR1 LNHDA and CDR2 SQIVND (reference sequence).

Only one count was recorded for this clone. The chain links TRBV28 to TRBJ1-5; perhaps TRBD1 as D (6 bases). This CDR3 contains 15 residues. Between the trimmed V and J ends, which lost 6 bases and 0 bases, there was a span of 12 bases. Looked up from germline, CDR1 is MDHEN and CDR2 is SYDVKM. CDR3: CASSNQGNSNQPQHF. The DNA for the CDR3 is TGTGCCAGCAGCAACCAGGGGAATAGCAATCAGCCCCAGCATTTT.

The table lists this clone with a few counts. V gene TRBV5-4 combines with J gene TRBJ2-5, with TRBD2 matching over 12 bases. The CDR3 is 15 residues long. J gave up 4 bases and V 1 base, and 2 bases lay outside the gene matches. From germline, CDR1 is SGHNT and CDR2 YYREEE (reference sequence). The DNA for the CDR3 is TGTGCCAGCAGCTTGAAACTAGCGGGAGGAGAGACCCAGTACTTC. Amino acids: CASSLKLAGGETQYF. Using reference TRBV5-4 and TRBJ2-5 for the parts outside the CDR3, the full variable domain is ETGVTQSPTHLIKTRGQQVTLRCSSQSGHNTVSWYQQALGQGPQFIFQYYREEENGRGNFPPRFSGLQFPNYSSELNVNALELDDSALYLCASSLKLAGGETQYFGPGTRLLVL.

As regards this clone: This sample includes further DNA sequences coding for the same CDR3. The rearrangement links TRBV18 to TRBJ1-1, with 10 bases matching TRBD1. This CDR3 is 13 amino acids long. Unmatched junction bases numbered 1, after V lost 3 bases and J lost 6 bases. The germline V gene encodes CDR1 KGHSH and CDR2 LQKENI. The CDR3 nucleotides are TGTGCCAGCTCACCGGGACAGGGGCCTGAAGCTTTCTTT. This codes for CASSPGQGPEAFF.

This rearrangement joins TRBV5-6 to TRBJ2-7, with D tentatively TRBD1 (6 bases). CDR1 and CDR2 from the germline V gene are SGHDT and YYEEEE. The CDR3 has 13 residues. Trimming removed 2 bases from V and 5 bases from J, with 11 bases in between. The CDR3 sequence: CASSLYRVNEQYF. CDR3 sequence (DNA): TGTGCCAGCAGCTTATACAGGGTCAACGAGCAGTACTTC.

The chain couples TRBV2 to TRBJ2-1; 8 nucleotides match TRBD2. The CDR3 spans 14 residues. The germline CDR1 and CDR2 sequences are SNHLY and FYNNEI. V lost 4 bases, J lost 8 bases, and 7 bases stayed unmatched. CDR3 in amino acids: CASSAGGTVDEQFF. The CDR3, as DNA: TGTGCCAGCAGTGCGGGGGGGACTGTGGATGAGCAGTTCTTC.

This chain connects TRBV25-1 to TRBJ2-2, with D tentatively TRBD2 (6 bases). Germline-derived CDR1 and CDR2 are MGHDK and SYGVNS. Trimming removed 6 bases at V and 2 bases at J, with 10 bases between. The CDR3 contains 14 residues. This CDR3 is CASRGGLNTGELFF. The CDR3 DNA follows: TGTGCCAGCAGGGGCGGACTAAACACCGGGGAGCTGTTTTTT. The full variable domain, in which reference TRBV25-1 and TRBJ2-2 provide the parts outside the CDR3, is EADIYQTPRYLVIGTGKKITLECSQTMGHDKMYWYQQDPGMELHLIHYSYGVNSTEKGDLSSESTVSRIRTEHFPLTLESARPSHTSQYLCASRGGLNTGELFFGEGSRLTVL.